Listed below are T cell receptor beta chains from one sample, sequenced in a study of early T cells in non-severe SARS-CoV-2 infection. TCRdb re-called the 5' RACE reads through MiXCR, storing one row per CDR3 protein. The sample gives roughly 93,000 distinct CDR3 sequences, about 11% of which show up once; roughly 4.9% is in the top ten. Material for sequencing was whole blood. Every receptor here comes from an adult who was a healthcare worker with PCR-confirmed SARS-CoV-2 infection or an uninfected control (not recorded which). Each CDR3 is given with its conserved first and last residue. Rows may omit the clone size; those that give it use once, few, many or a size class.

TRBJ2-7 | TRBV5-1 | many | CASSPMTSFNEQYF
TRBJ1-5 | TRBV6-5 | NA | CASSGDRSGNQPQHF
TRBJ2-2 | TRBV18 | NA | CASSPRDGNSGELFF
TRBJ2-7 | TRBV20-1 | NA | CSASSQGRSYEQYF
TRBJ2-2 | TRBV4-1 | few | CASSQDRMATGELFF
TRBJ2-3 | TRBV12-3/TRBV12-4 | few | CASSFFQGGGTDTQYF
TRBJ1-1 | TRBV20-1 | NA | CSASGQGQAFF
TRBJ1-1 | TRBV7-8 | few | CASSSWSGQGKTEAFF
TRBJ2-7 | TRBV3-1 | many | CASSQAAGGPYEQYF
TRBJ2-5 | TRBV3-1 | NA | CASSRQQETQYF
TRBJ2-3 | TRBV11-2 | NA | CASSQGRDPTDTQYF
TRBJ1-5 | TRBV12-3/TRBV12-4 | few | CASSFKIYQPQHF
TRBJ1-5 | TRBV29-1 | NA | CSVEDQDGKPQHF
TRBJ2-3 | TRBV18 | many | CASSPRAERRDTQYF
TRBJ2-2 | TRBV27 | many | CASSWGQGNTGELFF
TRBJ1-1 | TRBV9 | many | CASSVGQGGGSEAFF
TRBJ1-1 | TRBV6-5 | few | CASSTAAGLRDTEAFF
TRBJ2-3 | TRBV18 | many | CASSPGPDTQYF
TRBJ2-1 | TRBV29-1 | many | CSVKIPPSLGVAYNEQFF
TRBJ1-2 | TRBV5-1 | NA | CASSSPDRAHGYTF
TRBJ1-4 | TRBV13 | many | CASSSPGTLDEKLFF
TRBJ2-1 | TRBV9 | few | CASSALGEGSEQFF